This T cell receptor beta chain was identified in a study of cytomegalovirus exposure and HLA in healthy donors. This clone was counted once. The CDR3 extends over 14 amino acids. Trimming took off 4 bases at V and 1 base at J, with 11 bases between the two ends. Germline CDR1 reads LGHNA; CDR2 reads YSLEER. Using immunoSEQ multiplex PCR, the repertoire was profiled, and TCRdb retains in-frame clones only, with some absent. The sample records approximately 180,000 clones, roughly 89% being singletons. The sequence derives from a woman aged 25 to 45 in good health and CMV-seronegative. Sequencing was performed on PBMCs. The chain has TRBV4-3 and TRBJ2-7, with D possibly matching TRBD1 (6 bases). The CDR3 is CASSPARGSYEQYF. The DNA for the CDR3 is TGCGCCAGCAGCCCGGCGAGGGGGTCCTACGAGCAGTACTTC.